Many counts were recorded for the clone carrying this T cell receptor (beta chain). Its specificity is not known. This entry belongs to a study of CD8+CD57+ T cells in acquired aplastic anemia. Across the whole study: Mean yield of DNA from sorted CD4+ and CD8+ cells was 2.5 to 4 ug. On average, healthy donors gave approximately 9.9 million reads for CD4+ cells. Findings of the study overall: Overlap between patients and controls comprised roughly 30 CD8+ CDR3 sequences.

Genomic DNA served as template for TCR beta VDJ and CDR3 profiling. TCRdb redid the calling of the reads with MiXCR, one entry per CDR3 protein. This repertoire shows 180,000 or so distinct CDR3 sequences, 45% to 50% found once; its top ten account for 2.5% to 3.5%. The material sequenced was sorted CD4+, CD8+, or CD8+CD57+ T cells (not recorded which) from PBMCs. The sequence was collected from a human donor in good health.

The CDR3 here is CASSRERVAGANVLTF. The CDR3 nucleotides read TGCGCCAGCAGCCGGGAAAGGGTCGCCGGGGCCAACGTCCTGACTTTC. The chain recombines TRBV4-3 with TRBJ2-6; D gene uncertain. This CDR3 spans 16 amino acids. The germline V gene has CDR1 LGHNA and CDR2 YSLEER. V shed 4 bases and J shed 4 bases, with 14 bases lying between them.